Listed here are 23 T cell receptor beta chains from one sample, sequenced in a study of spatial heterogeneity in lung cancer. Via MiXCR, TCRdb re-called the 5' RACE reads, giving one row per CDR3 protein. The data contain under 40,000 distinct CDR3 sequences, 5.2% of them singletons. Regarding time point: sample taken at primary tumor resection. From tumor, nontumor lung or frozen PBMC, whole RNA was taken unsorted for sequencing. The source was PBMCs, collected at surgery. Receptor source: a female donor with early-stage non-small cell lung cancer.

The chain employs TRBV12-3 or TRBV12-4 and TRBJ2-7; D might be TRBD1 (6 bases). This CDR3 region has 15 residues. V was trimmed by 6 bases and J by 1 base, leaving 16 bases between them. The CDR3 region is CASSPGGRGSYEQYF. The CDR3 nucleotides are TGTGCCAGCAGCCCCGGTGGCAGGGGATCCTACGAGCAGTACTTC.

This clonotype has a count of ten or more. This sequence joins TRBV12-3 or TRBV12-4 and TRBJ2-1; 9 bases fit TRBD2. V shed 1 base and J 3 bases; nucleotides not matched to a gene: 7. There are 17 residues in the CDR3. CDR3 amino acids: CASSLEGSTSGYNEQFF. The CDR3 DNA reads TGTGCCAGCAGTTTAGAGGGGTCGACTAGCGGCTACAATGAGCAGTTCTTC.

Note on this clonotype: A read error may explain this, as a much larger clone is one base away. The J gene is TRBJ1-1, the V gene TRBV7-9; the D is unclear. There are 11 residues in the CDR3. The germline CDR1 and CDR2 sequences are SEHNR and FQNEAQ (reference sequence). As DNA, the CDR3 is TGTGTCAGCAGTCCCGGGACTGAAGCTTTCTTT. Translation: CVSSPGTEAFF.

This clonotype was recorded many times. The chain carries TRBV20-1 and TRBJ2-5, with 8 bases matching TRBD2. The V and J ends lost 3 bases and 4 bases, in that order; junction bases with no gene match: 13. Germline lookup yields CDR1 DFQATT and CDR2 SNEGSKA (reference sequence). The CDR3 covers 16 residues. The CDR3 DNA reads TGCAGTGCTAGGGAACGGACGCTAGCGGGCAGAGAGACCCAGTACTTC. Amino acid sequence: CSARERTLAGRETQYF.

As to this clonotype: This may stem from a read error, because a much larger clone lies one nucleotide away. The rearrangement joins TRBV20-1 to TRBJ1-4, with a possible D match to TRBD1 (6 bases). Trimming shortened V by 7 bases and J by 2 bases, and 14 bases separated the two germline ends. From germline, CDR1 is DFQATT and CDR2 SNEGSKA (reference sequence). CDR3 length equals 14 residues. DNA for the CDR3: TGCAGTGTTGGGGGGGCAGGGACTAATGAAAAACTGTTTTTT. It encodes CSVGGAGTNEKLFF.

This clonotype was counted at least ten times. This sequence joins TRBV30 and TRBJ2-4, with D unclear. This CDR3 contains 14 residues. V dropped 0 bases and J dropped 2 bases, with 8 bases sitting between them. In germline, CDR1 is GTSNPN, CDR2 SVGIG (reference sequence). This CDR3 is CAWSVAGTKNIQYF. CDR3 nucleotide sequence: TGTGCCTGGAGTGTAGCCGGTACCAAAAACATTCAGTACTTC. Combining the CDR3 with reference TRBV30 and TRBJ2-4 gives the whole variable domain SQTIHQWPATLVQPVGSPLSLECTVEGTSNPNLYWYRQAAGRGLQLLFYSVGIGQISSEVPQNLSASRPQDRQFILSSKKLLLSDSGFYLCAWSVAGTKNIQYFGAGTRLSVL.

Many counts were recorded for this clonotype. The CDR3 spells CASSSKTSGGSNYEQYF. The CDR3 region has the DNA TGTGCCAGCAGTTCCAAAACTAGCGGGGGCAGTAACTACGAGCAGTACTTC. J is TRBJ2-7 and V is TRBV6-5; TRBD2 aligns across 11 bases. Trimming at V came to 4 bases and at J to 3 bases, leaving 11 bases not matched to a gene. The CDR3 runs to 17 residues. Germline V CDR1 and CDR2: MNHEY, SVGAGI.

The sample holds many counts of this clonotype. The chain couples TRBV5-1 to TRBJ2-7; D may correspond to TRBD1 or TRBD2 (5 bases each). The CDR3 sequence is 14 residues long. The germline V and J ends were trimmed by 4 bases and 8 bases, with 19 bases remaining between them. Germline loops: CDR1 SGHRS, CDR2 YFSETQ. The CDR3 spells CASSLTGRDEQQYF. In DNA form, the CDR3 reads TGCGCCAGCAGCCTGACGGGCAGGGACGAGCAGCAGTACTTC.

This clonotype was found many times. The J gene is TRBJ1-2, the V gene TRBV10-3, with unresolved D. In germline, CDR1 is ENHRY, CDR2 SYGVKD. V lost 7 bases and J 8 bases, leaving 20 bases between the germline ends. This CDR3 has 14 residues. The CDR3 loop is CAITVSSGSGGYTF. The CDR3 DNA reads TGTGCCATCACTGTTTCTTCCGGGTCCGGAGGCTACACCTTC.

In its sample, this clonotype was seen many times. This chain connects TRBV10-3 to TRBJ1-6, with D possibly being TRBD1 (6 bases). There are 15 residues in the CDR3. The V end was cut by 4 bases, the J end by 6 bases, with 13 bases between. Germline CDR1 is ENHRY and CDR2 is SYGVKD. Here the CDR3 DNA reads TGTGCCATCAGTGCAGTGGGCAGGGGTAATTCACCCCTCCACTTT. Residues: CAISAVGRGNSPLHF.

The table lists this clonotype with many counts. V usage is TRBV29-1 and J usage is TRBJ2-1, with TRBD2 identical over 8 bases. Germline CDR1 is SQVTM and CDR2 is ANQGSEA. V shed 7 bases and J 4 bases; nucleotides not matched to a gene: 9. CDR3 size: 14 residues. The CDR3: CSGILRGAYNEQFF. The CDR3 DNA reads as TGCAGCGGTATCCTGCGGGGGGCTTACAATGAGCAGTTCTTC.

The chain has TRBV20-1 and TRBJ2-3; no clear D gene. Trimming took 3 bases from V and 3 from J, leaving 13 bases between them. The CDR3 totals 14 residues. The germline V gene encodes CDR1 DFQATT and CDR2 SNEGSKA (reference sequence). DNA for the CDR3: TGCAGTGCTAGGCCCTCGGAGTGGACAGATACGCAGTATTTT. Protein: CSARPSEWTDTQYF.

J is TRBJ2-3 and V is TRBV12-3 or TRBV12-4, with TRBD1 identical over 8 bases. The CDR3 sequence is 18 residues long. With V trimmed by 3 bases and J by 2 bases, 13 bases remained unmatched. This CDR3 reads CASSFFRTTGEVTDTQYF. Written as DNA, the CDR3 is TGTGCCAGCAGTTTTTTTCGGACGACAGGGGAAGTCACAGATACGCAGTATTTT.

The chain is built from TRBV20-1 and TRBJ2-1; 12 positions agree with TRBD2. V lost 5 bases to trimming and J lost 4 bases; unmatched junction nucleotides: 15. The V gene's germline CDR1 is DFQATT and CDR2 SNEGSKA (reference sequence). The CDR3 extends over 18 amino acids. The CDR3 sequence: CSAFAADPTSGSYNEQFF. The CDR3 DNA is TGCAGTGCTTTCGCCGCCGACCCGACTAGCGGGAGTTACAATGAGCAGTTCTTC.

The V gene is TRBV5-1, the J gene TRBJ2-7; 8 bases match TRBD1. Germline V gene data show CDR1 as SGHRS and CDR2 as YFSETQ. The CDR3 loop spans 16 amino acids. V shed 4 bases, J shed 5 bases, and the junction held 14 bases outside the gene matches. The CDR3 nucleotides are TGCGCCAGCAGCCGAGGACAGGGCGTTTTCCACGACGAGCAGTACTTC. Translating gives CASSRGQGVFHDEQYF.

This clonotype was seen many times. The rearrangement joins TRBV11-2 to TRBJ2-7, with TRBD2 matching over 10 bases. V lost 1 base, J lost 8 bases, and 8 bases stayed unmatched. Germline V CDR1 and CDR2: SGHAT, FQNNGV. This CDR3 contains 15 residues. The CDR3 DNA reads TGTGCCAGCAGCTTAGTGATCAGCGGGGGGGCCCAGCAGTACTTC. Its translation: CASSLVISGGAQQYF.

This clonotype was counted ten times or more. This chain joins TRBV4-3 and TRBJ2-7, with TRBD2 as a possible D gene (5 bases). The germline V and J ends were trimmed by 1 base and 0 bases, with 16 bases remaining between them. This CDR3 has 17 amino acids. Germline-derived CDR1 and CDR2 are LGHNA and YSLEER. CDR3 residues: CASSQGEWQDYSYEQYF. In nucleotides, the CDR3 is TGCGCCAGCAGCCAAGGGGAGTGGCAGGATTACTCCTACGAGCAGTACTTC.

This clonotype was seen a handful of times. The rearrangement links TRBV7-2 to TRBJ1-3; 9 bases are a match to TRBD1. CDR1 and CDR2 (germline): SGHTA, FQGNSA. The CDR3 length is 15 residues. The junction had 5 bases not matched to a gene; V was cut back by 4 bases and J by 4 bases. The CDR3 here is CASSYGTGKGNTIYF. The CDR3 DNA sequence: TGTGCCAGCAGCTACGGGACAGGGAAAGGAAACACCATATATTTT.

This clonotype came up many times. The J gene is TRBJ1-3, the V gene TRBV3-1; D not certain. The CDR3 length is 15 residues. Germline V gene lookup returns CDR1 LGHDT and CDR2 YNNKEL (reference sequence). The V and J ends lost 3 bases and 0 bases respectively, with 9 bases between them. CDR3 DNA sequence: TGTGCCAGCAGCCATGGTCAGGCCTCTGGAAACACCATATATTTT. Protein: CASSHGQASGNTIYF.

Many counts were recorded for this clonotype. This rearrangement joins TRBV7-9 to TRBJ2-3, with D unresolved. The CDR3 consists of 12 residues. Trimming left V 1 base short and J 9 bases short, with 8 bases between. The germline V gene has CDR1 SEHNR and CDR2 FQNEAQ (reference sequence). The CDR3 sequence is CASSLEGWTQYF. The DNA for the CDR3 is TGTGCCAGCAGCTTAGAAGGGTGGACGCAGTATTTT.

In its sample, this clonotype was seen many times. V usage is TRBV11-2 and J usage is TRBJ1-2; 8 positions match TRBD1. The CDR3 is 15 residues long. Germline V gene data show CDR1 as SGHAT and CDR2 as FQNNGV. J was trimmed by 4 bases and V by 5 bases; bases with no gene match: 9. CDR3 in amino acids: CASSIAGGVGYGYTF. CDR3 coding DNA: TGTGCCAGCAGCATAGCAGGGGGCGTCGGCTATGGCTACACCTTC. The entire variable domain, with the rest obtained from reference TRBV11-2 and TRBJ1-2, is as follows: EAGVAQSPRYKIIEKRQSVAFWCNPISGHATLYWYQQILGQGPKLLIQFQNNGVVDDSQLPKDRFSAERLKGVDSTLKIQPAKLEDSAVYLCASSIAGGVGYGYTFGSGTRLTVV.

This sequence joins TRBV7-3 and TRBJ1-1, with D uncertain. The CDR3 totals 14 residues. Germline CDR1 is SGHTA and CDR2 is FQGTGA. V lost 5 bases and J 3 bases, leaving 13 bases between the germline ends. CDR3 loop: CASSLEQADTEAFF. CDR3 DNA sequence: TGTGCCAGCAGCCTAGAGCAGGCCGACACTGAAGCTTTCTTT.

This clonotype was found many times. This CDR3 is CAIKESYSNQPQHF. The DNA for the CDR3 is TGTGCCATCAAGGAGAGCTATAGCAATCAGCCCCAGCATTTT. The chain employs TRBV10-3 and TRBJ1-5, with D hard to call. The CDR3 contains 14 residues. With 7 bases removed from V and 0 bases from J, the gap between germline ends came to 10 bases. Germline CDR1 ENHRY, CDR2 SYGVKD.